This record concerns one TCR beta chain sequence. This same CDR3 is encoded by further DNA sequences in the sample. This record comes from a study of blood T cell repertoires in COVID-19. Study details: Donors in the United States, Italy and Spain gave samples during acute or convalescent COVID-19.

In Seattle, patients joined the study during active infection and were tracked longitudinally. In the authors' methods: How many nucleated cells were present was estimated from reference gene primer amplification. Sequencing was performed with immunoSEQ multiplex PCR; in TCRdb, only in-frame clones are kept and a portion is missing. V and J calls and clone size come straight from that table; D and trimming were deduced from the DNA. The sample records roughly 260,000 clones, 91% being singletons. Sequencing used peripheral blood. This sequence originates from a person in their late teens or twenties with COVID-19, enrolled during active disease.

The CDR3 reads CASSVAGGGNTGELFF. CDR3 nucleotides: TGTGCCAGCAGCGTAGCCGGGGGGGGAAACACCGGGGAGCTGTTTTTT. V usage is TRBV9 and J usage is TRBJ2-2, with 8 bases lining up with TRBD2. The length of the CDR3 is 16 residues. J lost 2 bases, V lost 0 bases, and 3 bases had no gene match. Germline-derived CDR1 and CDR2 are SGDLS and YYNGEE.